This TCR beta chain was sequenced in a study of blood T cell repertoires in COVID-19. About the study: Acute and convalescent COVID-19 samples came from the United States, Italy and Spain. From T cells, B-cell-depleted T cells, or PBMCs came the material, which was cDNA or gDNA.

CDR3 size: 14 residues. Trimming shortened V by 5 bases and J by 0 bases, and 11 bases separated the two germline ends. Germline CDR1 reads MNHEY; CDR2 reads SMNVEV (reference sequence). In the authors' methods: Quantification of nucleated cells was approximated via reference gene primer amplification. Method: immunoSEQ multiplex PCR; TCRdb's copy keeps in-frame clones and lacks some. That table furnishes V, J and clone size, whereas the DNA furnished D and trimming. Of 180,000 or so clones listed, 80% to 90% are singletons. This clone was observed once. This receptor was taken from a man in his forties who had recovered from COVID-19. Material for sequencing was peripheral blood. The rearrangement joins TRBV27 to TRBJ2-7; TRBD2 is a possible D gene (6 bases). CDR3 sequence (DNA): TGTGCCAGCAGTGGGGGGACGGACTCCTACGAGCAGTACTTC. Translated: CASSGGTDSYEQYF.